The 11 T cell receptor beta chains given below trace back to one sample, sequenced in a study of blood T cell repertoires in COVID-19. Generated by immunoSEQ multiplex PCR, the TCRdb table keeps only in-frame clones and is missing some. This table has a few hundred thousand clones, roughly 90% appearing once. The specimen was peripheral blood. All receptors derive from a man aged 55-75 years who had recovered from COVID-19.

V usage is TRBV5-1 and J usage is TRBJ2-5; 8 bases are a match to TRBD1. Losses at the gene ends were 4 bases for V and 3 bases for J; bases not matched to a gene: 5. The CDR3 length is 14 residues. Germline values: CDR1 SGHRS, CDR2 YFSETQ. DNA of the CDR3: TGCGCCAGCAGCGTACAGGGGGTCAAAGAGACCCAGTACTTC. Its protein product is CASSVQGVKETQYF.

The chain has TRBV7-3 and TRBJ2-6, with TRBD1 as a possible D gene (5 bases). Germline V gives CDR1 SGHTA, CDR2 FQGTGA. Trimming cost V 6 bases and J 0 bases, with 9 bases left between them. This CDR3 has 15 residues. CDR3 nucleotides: TGTGCCAGCAGACTCGACAGCTCTGGGGCCAACGTCCTGACTTTC. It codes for CASRLDSSGANVLTF.

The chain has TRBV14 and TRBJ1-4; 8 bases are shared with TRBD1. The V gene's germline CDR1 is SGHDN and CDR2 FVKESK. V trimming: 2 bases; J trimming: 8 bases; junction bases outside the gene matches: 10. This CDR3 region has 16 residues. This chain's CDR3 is CASSQIQGAREEKLFF. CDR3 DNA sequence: TGTGCCAGCAGCCAAATCCAGGGGGCTCGGGAGGAAAAACTGTTTTTT.

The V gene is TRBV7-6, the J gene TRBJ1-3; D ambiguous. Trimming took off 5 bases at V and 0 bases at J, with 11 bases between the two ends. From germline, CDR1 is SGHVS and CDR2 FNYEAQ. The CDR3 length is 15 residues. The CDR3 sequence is CASSPGLSSGNTIYF. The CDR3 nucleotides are TGTGCCAGCAGCCCCGGACTGAGCTCTGGAAACACCATATATTTT.

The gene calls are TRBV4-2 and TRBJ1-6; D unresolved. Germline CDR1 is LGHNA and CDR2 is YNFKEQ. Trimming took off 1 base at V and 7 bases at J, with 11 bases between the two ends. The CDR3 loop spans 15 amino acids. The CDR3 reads CASSQAEGFNSPLHF. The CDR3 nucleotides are TGTGCCAGCAGCCAAGCCGAGGGTTTCAATTCACCCCTCCACTTT.

The CDR3 sequence is CASGMGGPYNEQFF. CDR3 in DNA: TGTGCCAGCGGGATGGGGGGACCATACAATGAGCAGTTCTTC. The rearrangement uses TRBV6-5 and TRBJ2-1; TRBD2 is a possible D gene (6 bases). V shed 8 bases and J shed 4 bases, with 15 bases lying between them. The CDR3 loop spans 14 amino acids. CDR1 is MNHEY and CDR2 is SVGAGI in the germline V gene.

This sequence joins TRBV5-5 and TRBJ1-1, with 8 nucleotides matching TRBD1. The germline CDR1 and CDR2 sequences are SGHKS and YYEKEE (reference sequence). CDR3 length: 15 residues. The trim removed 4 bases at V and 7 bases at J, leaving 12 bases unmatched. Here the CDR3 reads CASSLAGTGSYEAFF. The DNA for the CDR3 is TGTGCCAGCAGCCTGGCCGGGACAGGATCTTATGAAGCTTTCTTT.

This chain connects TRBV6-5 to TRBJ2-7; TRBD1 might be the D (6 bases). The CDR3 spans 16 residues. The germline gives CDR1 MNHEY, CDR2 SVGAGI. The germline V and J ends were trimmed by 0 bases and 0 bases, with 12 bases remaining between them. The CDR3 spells CASSYSGTLSSYEQYF. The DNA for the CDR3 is TGTGCCAGCAGTTACTCCGGGACATTAAGCTCCTACGAGCAGTACTTC.

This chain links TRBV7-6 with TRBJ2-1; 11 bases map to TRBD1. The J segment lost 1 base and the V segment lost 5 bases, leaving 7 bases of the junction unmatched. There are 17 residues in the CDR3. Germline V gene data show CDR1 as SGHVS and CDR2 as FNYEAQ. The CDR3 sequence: CASSQRTGGISYNEQFF. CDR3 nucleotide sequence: TGTGCCAGCAGCCAGAGGACAGGGGGCATTTCCTACAATGAGCAGTTCTTC.

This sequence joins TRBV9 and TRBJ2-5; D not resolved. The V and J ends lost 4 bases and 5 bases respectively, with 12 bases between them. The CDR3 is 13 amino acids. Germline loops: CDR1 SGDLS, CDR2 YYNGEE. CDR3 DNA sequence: TGTGCCAGCAGCCCCTCTTCGAGGGAGACCCAGTACTTC. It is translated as CASSPSSRETQYF.

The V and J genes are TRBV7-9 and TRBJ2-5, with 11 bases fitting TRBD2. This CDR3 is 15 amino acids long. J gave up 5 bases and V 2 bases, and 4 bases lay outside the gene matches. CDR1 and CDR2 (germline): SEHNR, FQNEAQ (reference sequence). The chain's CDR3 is CASSLLAGGSETQYF. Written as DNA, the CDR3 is TGTGCCAGCAGCTTACTAGCGGGGGGCTCGGAGACCCAGTACTTC. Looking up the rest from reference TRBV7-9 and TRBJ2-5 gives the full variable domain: DTGVSQNPRHKITKRGQNVTFRCDPISEHNRLYWYRQTLGQGPEFLTYFQNEAQLEKSRLLSDRFSAERPKGSFSTLEIQRTEQGDSAMYLCASSLLAGGSETQYFGPGTRLLVL.